The clone carrying this T cell receptor beta chain was found a few times. These data come from a study of human T cells and chemical hapten exposure. V lost 4 bases, J lost 0 bases, and 5 bases lay in between. CDR1 is SGHRS and CDR2 is YFSETQ in the germline V gene. This CDR3 is built from 13 residues. One entry per CDR3 protein, called by TCRdb with MiXCR from the RACE reads. This table holds 40,000 or so distinct CDR3 sequences, 12% found once. Time point specified: patch test 3, about 24 weeks after DPC sensitization. Indicated treatment: therapeutic diphenylcyclopropenone sensitization with weekly scalp DPC. The template was total RNA from unfractionated whole blood.

The source was whole blood, collected in connection with sensitization to the hapten diphenylcyclopropenone (DPC). The TCR sequence derives from a woman aged 40 to 50 with alopecia areata. Some clones in this sample may be carry-over from other donors' samples. The chain recombines TRBV5-1 with TRBJ1-5; no clear D gene. The CDR3 region is CASSAYSNQPQHF. CDR3 DNA sequence: TGCGCCAGCAGCGCGTATAGCAATCAGCCCCAGCATTTT.